Listed here are 17 T cell receptor beta chains from one sample, sequenced in a study of cytomegalovirus exposure and HLA in healthy donors. The PCR ran on 60 Vbeta and 13 Jbeta primers. Measured with immunoSEQ multiplex PCR; TCRdb has only the in-frame clones, and not every one. The sample consists of some 120,000 clones, 80% of them appearing once. Material for sequencing was PBMCs. These receptors were obtained from a man younger than 45 in good health and CMV-seronegative.

This clone was picked up a small number of times. The J gene is TRBJ2-2, the V gene TRBV5-4; 9 bases are a match to TRBD2. Germline V gene data show CDR1 as SGHNT and CDR2 as YYREEE (reference sequence). Trimming cost V 3 bases and J 6 bases; bases outside gene matches: 9. The CDR3 has 16 residues. CDR3 nucleotides: TGTGCCAGCAGCTCCTACGGAGCGGGGGGTCCCGGGGAGCTGTTTTTT. It specifies CASSSYGAGGPGELFF.

The gene calls are TRBV9 and TRBJ2-7; the match to TRBD1 covers 8 bases. Trimming cost V 3 bases and J 3 bases; bases outside gene matches: 5. This CDR3 spans 14 amino acids. Germline-derived CDR1 and CDR2 are SGDLS and YYNGEE. The CDR3 nucleotides read TGTGCCAGCAGCGCAGGACAGGGTGACTACGAGCAGTACTTC. Encoded protein: CASSAGQGDYEQYF.

The genes are TRBV9 and TRBJ1-1; D gene unclear. This CDR3 has 13 residues. Trimming removed 3 bases from V and 2 bases from J, with 8 bases in between. Germline CDR1 SGDLS, CDR2 YYNGEE. The CDR3 sequence: CASSGRDNTEAFF. Written as DNA, the CDR3 is TGTGCCAGCAGCGGACGGGATAACACTGAAGCTTTCTTT. The variable domain in full, completed from reference TRBV9 and TRBJ1-1, reads DSGVTQTPKHLITATGQRVTLRCSPRSGDLSVYWYQQSLDQGLQFLIQYYNGEERAKGNILERFSAQQFPDLHSELNLSSLELGDSALYFCASSGRDNTEAFFGQGTRLTVV.

J is TRBJ1-5 and V is TRBV9; D is uncertain. The CDR3 extends over 14 amino acids. The ends were cut back, 0 bases at V and 6 bases at J, with 10 bases in the middle. Per germline, CDR1 SGDLS and CDR2 YYNGEE. CDR3 sequence: CASSVGEGSQPQHF. The CDR3 DNA sequence: TGTGCCAGCAGCGTAGGTGAGGGAAGTCAGCCCCAGCATTTT.

The chain couples TRBV11-3 to TRBJ2-3, with 11 bases identical to TRBD2. J lost 5 bases, V lost 5 bases, and 6 bases had no gene match. This CDR3 comprises 15 residues. Per the germline V gene, CDR1 is SGHNT and CDR2 is YENEEA. CDR3 nucleotides: TGTGCCAGCAGCCCAATAGCGGGAGGGGAAGATACGCAGTATTTT. Its translation is CASSPIAGGEDTQYF.

The J gene is TRBJ2-3, the V gene TRBV10-3; 9 bases are a match to TRBD2. J was trimmed by 5 bases and V by 4 bases; bases with no gene match: 13. CDR1 and CDR2 from the germline V gene are ENHRY and SYGVKD. The CDR3 spans 17 residues. The CDR3: CAISGAISGSGGDTQYF. The CDR3 DNA reads as TGTGCCATCAGTGGGGCAATTAGCGGGAGCGGGGGAGATACGCAGTATTTT.

This clone was seen more than once but under ten times. V usage is TRBV11-3 and J usage is TRBJ2-6; tentative D call: TRBD2 (6 bases). Germline values: CDR1 SGHNT, CDR2 YENEEA. The CDR3 is made up of 19 amino acids. V was clipped by 5 bases and J by 0 bases, with 20 bases between them. In nucleotides, the CDR3 is TGTGCCAGCAGCCTCTTCGGGACTGTTAGGTCCTCTGGGGCCAACGTCCTGACTTTC. It yields the protein CASSLFGTVRSSGANVLTF.

V and J are TRBV12-5 and TRBJ1-2, with D perhaps matching TRBD1 (5 bases). V lost 6 bases and J 5 bases, leaving 16 bases between the germline ends. Germline values: CDR1 LGHNT, CDR2 FRNRAP. The CDR3 consists of 14 residues. In DNA form, the CDR3 reads TGTGCTAGTGGGCCAGGGCAGAAGGGTTATGGCTACACCTTC. Amino acid sequence: CASGPGQKGYGYTF.

The rearrangement uses TRBV7-9 and TRBJ1-5; D unclear. V was pared by 5 bases and J by 2 bases, with 16 bases between. Germline assignment: CDR1 SEHNR and CDR2 FQNEAQ (reference sequence). The CDR3 extends over 16 amino acids. The CDR3 protein is CASSERSGEGNQPQHF. The CDR3 region has the DNA TGTGCCAGCAGCGAAAGGTCTGGGGAGGGCAATCAGCCCCAGCATTTT.

This chain links TRBV6-5 with TRBJ1-4; D gene unclear. V was pared by 5 bases and J by 7 bases, with 17 bases between. Looked up from germline, CDR1 is MNHEY and CDR2 is SVGAGI. CDR3 length: 15 residues. The CDR3 nucleotides read TGTGCCAGCAGTCGCCTTAGCCGGGGAGGTGAAAAACTGTTTTTT. Translation: CASSRLSRGGEKLFF.

The rearrangement joins TRBV7-3 to TRBJ2-5, with 9 bases aligning to TRBD2. Germline-derived CDR1 and CDR2 are SGHTA and FQGTGA. CDR3 length: 14 amino acids. With 6 bases clipped from V and 5 bases from J, the junction kept 7 bases outside the gene matches. The CDR3 DNA reads TGTGCCAGCAGTTTAGCGGGAGCCGGGGAGACCCAGTACTTC. Translated, it gives CASSLAGAGETQYF.

Details on this clone: The sample holds other DNA sequences that translate to the same CDR3. V gene TRBV19 combines with J gene TRBJ1-5, with TRBD1 identical over 7 bases. Trimming removed 5 bases from V and 2 bases from J; junction bases left unmatched: 3. Germline CDR1 is LNHDA and CDR2 is SQIVND (reference sequence). The CDR3 has 14 amino acids. CDR3 coding DNA: TGTGCCAGTAGTCCCACAGGGGGCAATCAGCCCCAGCATTTT. It codes for CASSPTGGNQPQHF.

This chain joins TRBV28 and TRBJ1-5, with 7 positions matching TRBD1. Germline CDR1 and CDR2: MDHEN and SYDVKM. V gave up 6 bases and J gave up 4 bases; unmatched junction bases: 12. The CDR3 is made up of 16 amino acids. As DNA, the CDR3 is TGTGCCAGCAGCTTACATGGACAGGTAGCAAATCAGCCCCAGCATTTT. Translating gives CASSLHGQVANQPQHF.

This chain joins TRBV7-8 and TRBJ2-2; 7 nucleotides line up with TRBD2. Germline values: CDR1 SGHVS, CDR2 FQNEAQ. V dropped 5 bases and J dropped 0; count of bases not matched to a gene: 3. CDR3 length equals 15 residues. CDR3 sequence: CASSKLATNTGELFF. The CDR3 bases are TGTGCCAGCAGCAAACTAGCGACGAACACCGGGGAGCTGTTTTTT. Supplemented by reference TRBV7-8 and TRBJ2-2, the full variable domain reads GAGVSQSPRYKVAKRGQDVALRCDPISGHVSLFWYQQALGQGPEFLTYFQNEAQLDKSGLPSDRFFAERPEGSVSTLKIQRTQQEDSAVYLCASSKLATNTGELFFGEGSRLTVL.

V gene TRBV4-3 combines with J gene TRBJ2-7, with D tentatively TRBD2 (6 bases). CDR1 and CDR2 (germline): LGHNA, YSLEER. The CDR3 is 15 residues long. Trimming took 1 base from V and 2 from J, leaving 12 bases between them. The CDR3 coding sequence is TGCGCCAGCAGCCAAGCGGCGGGGCAACCCTACGAGCAGTACTTC. It translates to CASSQAAGQPYEQYF.

The gene calls are TRBV4-3 and TRBJ2-7; D may be TRBD1 (6 bases). The V end lost 0 bases, the J end lost 0 bases, and 9 bases lay between the germline ends. The CDR3 loop spans 15 amino acids. Germline values: CDR1 LGHNA, CDR2 YSLEER. In DNA, the CDR3 is TGCGCCAGCAGCCAAGAGGAGACAGGCTCCTACGAGCAGTACTTC. It translates to CASSQEETGSYEQYF.

The chain has TRBV19 and TRBJ2-2, with 10 bases lining up with TRBD1. The ends lost 8 bases at V and 6 bases at J; junction bases unmatched: 12. Germline CDR1 is LNHDA and CDR2 is SQIVND (reference sequence). The CDR3 length is 16 residues. CDR3 amino acids: CASFPGDRGFSGELFF. The CDR3 DNA follows: TGTGCCAGTTTTCCCGGGGACAGGGGATTTTCCGGGGAGCTGTTTTTT. The whole variable domain, filled in from reference TRBV19 and TRBJ2-2, reads DGGITQSPKYLFRKEGQNVTLSCEQNLNHDAMYWYRQDPGQGLRLIYYSQIVNDFQKGDIAEGYSVSREKKESFPLTVTSAQKNPTAFYLCASFPGDRGFSGELFFGEGSRLTVL.